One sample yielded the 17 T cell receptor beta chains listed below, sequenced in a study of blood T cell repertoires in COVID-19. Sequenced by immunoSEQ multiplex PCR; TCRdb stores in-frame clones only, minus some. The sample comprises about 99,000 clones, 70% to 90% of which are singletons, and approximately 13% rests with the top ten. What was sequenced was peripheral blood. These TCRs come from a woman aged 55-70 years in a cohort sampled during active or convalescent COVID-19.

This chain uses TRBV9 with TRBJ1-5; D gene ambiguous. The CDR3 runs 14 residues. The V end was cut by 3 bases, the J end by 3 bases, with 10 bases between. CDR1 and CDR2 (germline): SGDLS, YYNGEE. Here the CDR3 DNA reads TGTGCCAGCAGCGCTACAGATACCAATCAGCCCCAGCATTTT. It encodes CASSATDTNQPQHF.

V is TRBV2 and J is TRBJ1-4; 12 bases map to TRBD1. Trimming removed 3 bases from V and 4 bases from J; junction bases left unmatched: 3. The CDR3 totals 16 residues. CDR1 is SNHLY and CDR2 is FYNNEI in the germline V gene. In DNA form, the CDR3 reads TGTGCCAGCAGTGACGGGACAGGGGGCGTTAATGAAAAACTGTTTTTT. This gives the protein CASSDGTGGVNEKLFF. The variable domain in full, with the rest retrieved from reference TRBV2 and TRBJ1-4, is EPEVTQTPSHQVTQMGQEVILRCVPISNHLYFYWYRQILGQKVEFLVSFYNNEISEKSEIFDDQFSVERPDGSNFTLKIRSTKLEDSAMYFCASSDGTGGVNEKLFFGSGTQLSVL.

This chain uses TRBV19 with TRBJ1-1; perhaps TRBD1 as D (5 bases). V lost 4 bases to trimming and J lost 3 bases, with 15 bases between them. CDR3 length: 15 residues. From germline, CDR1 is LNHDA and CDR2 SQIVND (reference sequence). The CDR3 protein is CASSNQGNKDTEAFF. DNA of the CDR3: TGTGCCAGTAGTAATCAGGGTAATAAGGACACTGAAGCTTTCTTT.

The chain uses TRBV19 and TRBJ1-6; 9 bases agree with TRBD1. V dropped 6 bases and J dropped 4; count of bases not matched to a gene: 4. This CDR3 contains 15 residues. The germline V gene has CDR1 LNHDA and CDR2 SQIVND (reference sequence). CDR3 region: CASSQGQGYNSPLHF. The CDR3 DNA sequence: TGTGCCAGTAGCCAAGGACAGGGGTATAATTCACCCCTCCACTTT.

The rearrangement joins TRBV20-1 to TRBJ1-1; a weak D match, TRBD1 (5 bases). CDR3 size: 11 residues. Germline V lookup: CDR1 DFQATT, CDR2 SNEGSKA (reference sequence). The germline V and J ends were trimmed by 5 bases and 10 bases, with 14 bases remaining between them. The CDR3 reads CSARPDQGAFF. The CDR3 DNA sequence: TGCAGTGCTCGACCCGACCAGGGAGCTTTCTTT.

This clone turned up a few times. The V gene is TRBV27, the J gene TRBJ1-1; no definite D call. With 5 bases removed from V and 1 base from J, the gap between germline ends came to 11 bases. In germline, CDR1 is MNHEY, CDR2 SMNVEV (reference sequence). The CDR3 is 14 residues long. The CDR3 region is CASSISSGNTEAFF. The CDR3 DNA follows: TGTGCCAGCAGTATCTCGAGCGGGAACACTGAAGCTTTCTTT.

The CDR3 bases are TGTGCCAGCAGTCCCGACAGCAACTATGGCTACACCTTC. Translation: CASSPDSNYGYTF. V and J are TRBV2 and TRBJ1-2; D perhaps matches TRBD1 (5 bases). With 5 bases removed from V and 2 bases from J, the gap between germline ends came to 9 bases. Germline assignment: CDR1 SNHLY and CDR2 FYNNEI. This CDR3 region has 13 residues. The full variable domain, rest sourced from reference TRBV2 and TRBJ1-2, is EPEVTQTPSHQVTQMGQEVILRCVPISNHLYFYWYRQILGQKVEFLVSFYNNEISEKSEIFDDQFSVERPDGSNFTLKIRSTKLEDSAMYFCASSPDSNYGYTFGSGTRLTVV.

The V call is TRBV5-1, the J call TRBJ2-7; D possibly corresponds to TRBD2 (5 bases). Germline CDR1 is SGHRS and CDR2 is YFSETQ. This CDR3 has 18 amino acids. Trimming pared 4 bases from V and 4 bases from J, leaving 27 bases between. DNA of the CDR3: TGCGCCAGCAGCCCCCAAGTGGTCGGGATCCTTCTGGGTTACGAGCAGTACTTC. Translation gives CASSPQVVGILLGYEQYF.

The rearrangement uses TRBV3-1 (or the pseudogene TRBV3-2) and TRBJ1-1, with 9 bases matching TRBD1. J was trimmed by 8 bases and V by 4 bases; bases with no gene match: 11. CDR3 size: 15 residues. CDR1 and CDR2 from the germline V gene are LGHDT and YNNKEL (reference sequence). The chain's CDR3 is CASSPGTGLGTEAFF. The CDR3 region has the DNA TGTGCCAGCAGCCCTGGGACAGGGTTGGGGACCGAAGCTTTCTTT.

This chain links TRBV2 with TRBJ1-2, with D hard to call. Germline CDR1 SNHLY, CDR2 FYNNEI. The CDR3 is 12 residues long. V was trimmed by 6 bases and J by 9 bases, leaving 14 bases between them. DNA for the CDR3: TGTGCCAGCAGCGGAGCAGCTATAAGCTACACCTTC. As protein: CASSGAAISYTF.

The CDR3 region is CASSSPDRGLYEQYF. CDR3 DNA sequence: TGTGCCAGCAGCTCTCCGGACAGGGGGCTATACGAGCAGTACTTC. The chain is built from TRBV7-6 and TRBJ2-7; 11 bases line up with TRBD1. Trimming at V came to 4 bases and at J to 4 bases, leaving 6 bases not matched to a gene. Germline loops: CDR1 SGHVS, CDR2 FNYEAQ. The CDR3 consists of 15 residues.

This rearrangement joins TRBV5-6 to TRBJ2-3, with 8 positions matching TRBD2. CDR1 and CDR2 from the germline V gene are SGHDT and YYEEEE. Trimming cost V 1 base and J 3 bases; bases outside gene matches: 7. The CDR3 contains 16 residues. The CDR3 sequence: CASSLQGLEATDTQYF. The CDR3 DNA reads TGTGCCAGCAGCTTGCAGGGACTAGAAGCGACAGATACGCAGTATTTT.

CDR3: CAISWDSRAFF. CDR3 nucleotides: TGTGCCATCAGTTGGGACAGTCGGGCTTTCTTT. The V gene is TRBV10-3, the J gene TRBJ1-1; 7 bases are a match to TRBD1. The CDR3 is 11 amino acids. V shed 5 bases, J shed 11 bases, and the junction held 5 bases outside the gene matches. Germline values: CDR1 ENHRY, CDR2 SYGVKD.

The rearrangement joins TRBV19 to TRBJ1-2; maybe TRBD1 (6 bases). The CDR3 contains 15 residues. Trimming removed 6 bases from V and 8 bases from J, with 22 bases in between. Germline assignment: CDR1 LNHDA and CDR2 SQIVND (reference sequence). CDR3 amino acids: CASSPQSTGMRGYTF. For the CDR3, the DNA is TGTGCCAGTAGCCCTCAATCCACAGGGATGAGGGGCTACACCTTC.

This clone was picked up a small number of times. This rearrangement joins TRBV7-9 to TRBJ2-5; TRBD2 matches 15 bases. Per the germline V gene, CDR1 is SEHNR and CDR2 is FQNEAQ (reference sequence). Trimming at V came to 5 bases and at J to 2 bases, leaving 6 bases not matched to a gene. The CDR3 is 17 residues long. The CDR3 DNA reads TGTGCCAGCAGCCCCGGGACTAGCGGGGGGAAGCAAGAGACCCAGTACTTC. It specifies CASSPGTSGGKQETQYF.

The CDR3, as DNA: TGTGCCAGCAGGGGGACAGGGGCTTACGAGCAGTACTTC. Protein: CASRGTGAYEQYF. This chain connects TRBV2 to TRBJ2-7; 10 bases match TRBD1. The germline V gene has CDR1 SNHLY and CDR2 FYNNEI. This CDR3 contains 13 residues. With 6 bases clipped from V and 4 bases from J, the junction kept 3 bases outside the gene matches.

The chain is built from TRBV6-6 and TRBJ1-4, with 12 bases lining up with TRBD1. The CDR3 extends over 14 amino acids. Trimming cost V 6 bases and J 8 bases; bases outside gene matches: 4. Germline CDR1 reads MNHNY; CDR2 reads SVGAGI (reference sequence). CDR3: CASRGTGGLEKLFF. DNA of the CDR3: TGTGCCAGCAGGGGGACAGGGGGCTTAGAAAAACTGTTTTTT.